These T cell receptor beta chains were read from a single sample in a study of T cells after yellow fever vaccination. TCRdb re-analysed the 5' RACE reads in MiXCR, keeping a single row per CDR3 protein. The sample records about 630,000 distinct CDR3 sequences, roughly 12% being singletons. The source was PBMCs, collected on the day of the yellow fever booster vaccination. These receptors originate from a young man who received the YFV17D yellow fever vaccine. The conserved cysteine and the conserved F or W are not part of the CDR3 here. The listing skips clone size in some rows; elsewhere it reads once, few, many or a size class.

size: few; J: TRBJ2-1; V: TRBV20-1; CDR3: SAIARSYNEQF
size: NA; J: TRBJ2-5; V: TRBV25-1; CDR3: ASSEDRAWGGTQY
size: few; J: TRBJ2-1; V: TRBV14; CDR3: ASSRGVGNEQF
size: NA; J: TRBJ2-2; V: TRBV6-2/TRBV6-3; CDR3: ASSYSGTSNTGELF
size: NA; J: TRBJ2-3; V: TRBV4-3; CDR3: ASSQEGTGGTDTQY
size: NA; J: TRBJ2-1; V: TRBV15; CDR3: ATSRESGRTSNSYNEQF
size: NA; J: TRBJ2-7; V: TRBV27; CDR3: ASSLLSGTSYEQY
size: NA; J: TRBJ2-5; V: TRBV20-1; CDR3: SARTIRLETQY
size: many; J: TRBJ2-7; V: TRBV7-6; CDR3: ASRPDGGTEQY
size: few; J: TRBJ1-1; V: TRBV7-2; CDR3: ASSLEIGLPTEAF
size: many; J: TRBJ2-7; V: TRBV27; CDR3: ASSLASLGDIYEQY
size: NA; J: TRBJ2-1; V: TRBV3-1; CDR3: ASRLILADYNEQF
size: few; J: TRBJ2-7; V: TRBV6-1; CDR3: ASSAGAPFEQY
size: NA; J: TRBJ1-5; V: TRBV20-1; CDR3: SARQGVNQPQH
size: few; J: TRBJ1-1; V: TRBV18; CDR3: ASSLEGGTTEAF
size: few; J: TRBJ1-4; V: TRBV5-1; CDR3: ASSPGDVEKLF
size: few; J: TRBJ2-5; V: TRBV6-1; CDR3: AAQKGGAETQY
size: NA; J: TRBJ2-1; V: TRBV6-1; CDR3: ASRMGREPEGEQF
size: many; J: TRBJ2-3; V: TRBV7-2; CDR3: ASRRGDTQY
size: few; J: TRBJ2-1; V: TRBV7-2; CDR3: ASSSSTHSTNEQF
size: NA; J: TRBJ2-7; V: TRBV5-5; CDR3: ASSPMGQRAYEQY
size: few; J: TRBJ1-1; V: TRBV25-1; CDR3: ASATRGITEAF
size: few; J: TRBJ2-1; V: TRBV20-1; CDR3: SARVLAGEESEQF
size: few; J: TRBJ2-2; V: TRBV7-2; CDR3: ASEETSGNTGELF
size: NA; J: TRBJ1-1; V: TRBV28; CDR3: ASSLFGAVAEAF
size: few; J: TRBJ2-1; V: TRBV5-1; CDR3: ASSRRGGQDPILYNEQF
size: few; J: TRBJ2-3; V: TRBV2; CDR3: ASSASQPSTDTQY
size: many; J: TRBJ2-4; V: TRBV7-2; CDR3: ASSFGTAKNIQY
size: few; J: TRBJ2-2; V: TRBV11-2; CDR3: ASSLRQKTSEIPNTGELF
size: few; J: TRBJ2-5; V: TRBV7-9; CDR3: ASSQRNWETQY